This passage covers 17 T cell receptor beta chains from one sample sequenced in a study of T cells in Graves' hyperthyroidism and ophthalmopathy. TCR beta CDR3 regions were amplified from RNA transcripts. Researchers ran a first-round RT-PCR on the TCR CDR3 using the HTBI primer set. TCRdb re-derived calls from the multiplex PCR reads in MiXCR, one entry per CDR3 protein. The sample contains 530,000 or so distinct CDR3 sequences, about 45% of which appear only once. The sample consisted of peripheral blood or thyroid tissue (not recorded which). The receptors were sampled from a woman aged 18-29 years with Graves' hyperthyroidism.

This chain uses TRBV5-5 with TRBJ1-5; 9 bases are a match to TRBD1. Germline trimming cut 1 base from V and 14 bases from J; bases unmatched to any gene: 7. Looked up from germline, CDR1 is SGHKS and CDR2 is YYEKEE (reference sequence). The CDR3 runs 13 residues. CDR3 nucleotides: TGTGCCAGCAGCTTGACAGGGGGCGGCTACGAGCATTTT. Translating gives CASSLTGGGYEHF.

V and J are TRBV24-1 and TRBJ1-1, with D possibly matching TRBD1 (6 bases). Trimming stripped 7 bases from V and 7 bases from J, with 18 bases between. The CDR3 runs to 14 residues. Germline lookup yields CDR1 KGHDR and CDR2 SFDVKD. CDR3 protein: CATSRRTASSEAFF. The CDR3 nucleotides are TGTGCCACCAGCAGACGGACAGCCTCCAGTGAAGCTTTCTTT.

This clonotype was observed many times. The chain recombines TRBV10-3 with TRBJ2-2; a weak D match, TRBD1 (6 bases). The germline V gene has CDR1 ENHRY and CDR2 SYGVKD. V was clipped by 8 bases and J by 4 bases, with 14 bases between them. The CDR3 spans 14 residues. The CDR3 coding sequence is TGTGCCATCGGAGAGGACAGTATCACCGGGGAGCTGTTTTTT. Translation: CAIGEDSITGELFF.

The rearrangement joins TRBV7-9 to TRBJ1-2; possible D gene TRBD1, 6 bases. CDR1 is SEHNR and CDR2 is FQNEAQ in the germline V gene (reference sequence). The CDR3 consists of 14 residues. V was pared by 2 bases and J by 5 bases, with 12 bases between. The CDR3 protein is CASSLPQGGYGYTF. The CDR3 coding sequence is TGTGCCAGCAGCTTACCACAGGGTGGGTATGGCTACACCTTC.

The count of this clonotype is one. Here the CDR3 reads CATGAGVQPQHF. The CDR3 coding sequence is TGTGCCACGGGTGCGGGGGTTCAGCCCCAGCATTTT. The rearrangement links TRBV2 to TRBJ1-5; possible D gene TRBD1, 5 bases. Per the germline V gene, CDR1 is SNHLY and CDR2 is FYNNEI. The CDR3 extends over 12 amino acids. V lost 10 bases and J 6 bases, leaving 13 bases between the germline ends. The variable domain in full, completed from reference TRBV2 and TRBJ1-5, reads EPEVTQTPSHQVTQMGQEVILRCVPISNHLYFYWYRQILGQKVEFLVSFYNNEISEKSEIFDDQFSVERPDGSNFTLKIRSTKLEDSAMYFCATGAGVQPQHFGDGTRLSIL.

A few counts support this clonotype. The V and J genes are TRBV18 and TRBJ2-5; 9 bases line up with TRBD2. CDR1 and CDR2 from the germline V gene are KGHSH and LQKENI. V lost 3 bases and J lost 1; bases outside the gene matches: 9. The length of the CDR3 is 17 residues. CDR3 loop: CASSPRLAGGIQETQYF. The CDR3 coding sequence is TGTGCCAGCTCACCCCGCTTGGCGGGAGGGATCCAAGAGACCCAGTACTTC.

This clonotype occurred many times. The CDR3 DNA is TGCAGTGCCCACACGGTCTTATCCTCTGGGGCCAACGTCCTGACTTTC. This gives the protein CSAHTVLSSGANVLTF. This rearrangement joins TRBV20-1 to TRBJ2-6; no definite D call. CDR3 size: 16 residues. Trimming took off 6 bases at V and 0 bases at J, with 15 bases between the two ends. CDR1 and CDR2 from the germline V gene are DFQATT and SNEGSKA (reference sequence).

The chain couples TRBV3-1 to TRBJ1-2; 9 nucleotides match TRBD1. CDR1 and CDR2 (germline): LGHDT, YNNKEL (reference sequence). V lost 3 bases and J lost 9; bases outside the gene matches: 11. The CDR3 loop spans 15 amino acids. The CDR3 sequence is CASSQAGTGCISYTF. The CDR3 DNA sequence: TGTGCCAGCAGCCAGGCCGGGACAGGGTGTATCAGCTACACCTTC.

Many counts were recorded for this clonotype. The gene calls are TRBV7-6 and TRBJ2-5, with D unresolved. V was cut by 0 bases and J by 1 base, with 9 bases left in between. The CDR3 covers 15 residues. CDR1 is SGHVS, CDR2 FNYEAQ, per germline. The CDR3, as DNA: TGTGCCAGCAGCTTAGCCTTAACGGCCCAAGAGACCCAGTACTTC. It is translated as CASSLALTAQETQYF.

This clonotype was observed many times. The chain joins TRBV20-1 to TRBJ2-5, with no clear D. CDR1 is DFQATT and CDR2 is SNEGSKA in the germline V gene (reference sequence). Trimming left V 5 bases short and J 2 bases short, with 9 bases between. The CDR3 is 12 amino acids. For the CDR3, the DNA is TGCAGTGCTCTTGACACTCAAGAGACCCAGTACTTC. Protein: CSALDTQETQYF.

V and J are TRBV19 and TRBJ1-1, with D perhaps TRBD1 (5 bases). The CDR3 is 14 residues long. CDR1 LNHDA and CDR2 SQIVND come from the germline V gene (reference sequence). Deletions cut 5 bases from V and 7 bases from J, with 17 bases between. The CDR3 DNA reads as TGTGCCAGTAGTTCCCAGGGAGGATTTAATGAAGCTTTCTTT. This encodes CASSSQGGFNEAFF.

This chain joins TRBV10-1 and TRBJ2-7; D could derive from TRBD1 or TRBD2 (6 bases each). There are 16 residues in the CDR3. V was cut by 2 bases and J by 6 bases, with 20 bases left in between. Per the germline V gene, CDR1 is WNHNN and CDR2 is SYGVQD (reference sequence). CDR3 coding DNA: TGCGCCAGCAGTGAGGTATGGGGAGGACAGACCGCCGAGCAGTACTTC. Translated, it gives CASSEVWGGQTAEQYF.

CDR3 loop: CASRSRFRGNTF. DNA for the CDR3: TGTGCCAGCAGGTCAAGGTTTAGGGGAAACACCTTC. The chain couples TRBV2 to TRBJ1-2, with D possibly being TRBD1 (5 bases). CDR3 length equals 12 residues. Germline lookup yields CDR1 SNHLY and CDR2 FYNNEI. The V gene lost 6 bases and the J gene lost 12 bases, with 17 bases spanning the gap.

Turning to this clonotype: No conserved phenylalanine or tryptophan is present at the end of the CDR3, so a read error is the likely explanation. The chain joins TRBV20-1 to TRBJ2-7; 10 bases line up with TRBD2. This CDR3 is built from 14 residues. Germline V gene data show CDR1 as DFQATT and CDR2 as SNEGSKA (reference sequence). CDR3 nucleotides: TGCAGCGCTAGAGATCTAGCGGGAGAGGTCGAGCAGTACCTC. Translation: CSARDLAGEVEQYL.

This clonotype was seen many times. Just one base apart from a much larger clone, this may be a read error. The chain employs TRBV29-1 and TRBJ1-2; no firm D call. The CDR3 contains 13 residues. Germline V gene data show CDR1 as SQVTM and CDR2 as ANQGSEA. The germline V and J ends were trimmed by 0 bases and 6 bases, with 11 bases remaining between them. Here the CDR3 DNA reads TGCAGCGTTGAAGACGTGGTTCTACATGGCTACACCTTC. Translation gives CSVEDVVLHGYTF.

This clonotype appeared many times. The CDR3 DNA sequence: TGTGCCAGCAGTGATATGGGGGATGGCTACACCTTC. It codes for CASSDMGDGYTF. The chain has TRBV2 and TRBJ1-2, with a tentative D call TRBD1 (5 bases). With 3 bases removed from V and 6 bases from J, the gap between germline ends came to 8 bases. Germline assignment: CDR1 SNHLY and CDR2 FYNNEI. CDR3 size: 12 residues.

The rearrangement joins TRBV7-9 to TRBJ1-2; D gene unclear. V was cut by 4 bases and J by 0 bases, with 18 bases left in between. Looked up from germline, CDR1 is SEHNR and CDR2 is FQNEAQ (reference sequence). The CDR3 is made up of 17 amino acids. This CDR3 is CASSYSGIRDANYGYTF. The CDR3 DNA follows: TGTGCCAGCAGCTATAGCGGGATTAGGGATGCTAACTATGGCTACACCTTC. Based on the CDR3 plus reference TRBV7-9 and TRBJ1-2, the full variable domain is DTGVSQNPRHKITKRGQNVTFRCDPISEHNRLYWYRQTLGQGPEFLTYFQNEAQLEKSRLLSDRFSAERPKGSFSTLEIQRTEQGDSAMYLCASSYSGIRDANYGYTFGSGTRLTVV.